Shown below are 17 T cell receptor beta chains from a single sample sequenced in a study of metastatic and nonmetastatic thyroid tumors. With MiXCR, TCRdb called clones anew from the PCR reads. The table includes over 11,000 clones, under 25% detected once. Every patient underwent thyroid surgery untreated. Sequenced input: blood. All receptors come from a female donor with papillary thyroid cancer or a benign thyroid nodule (not recorded which). Some clones in this sample may be carry-over from other donors' samples.

This chain links TRBV11-2 with TRBJ2-5; 8 nucleotides match TRBD2. V lost 3 bases to trimming and J lost 2 bases; unmatched junction nucleotides: 5. The germline CDR1 and CDR2 sequences are SGHAT and FQNNGV. The CDR3 spans 15 residues. DNA for the CDR3: TGTGCCAGCAGCTTTCTCGGGACTAGACAAGAGACCCAGTACTTC. It encodes CASSFLGTRQETQYF.

At least ten counts were recorded for this clone. CDR3 loop: CASSQVAAGENNEQFF. CDR3 nucleotide sequence: TGTGCCAGCAGCCAAGTAGCGGCGGGAGAAAACAATGAGCAGTTCTTC. The V call is TRBV4-2, the J call TRBJ2-1; 7 bases match TRBD2. V was clipped by 1 base and J by 5 bases; unmatched bases: 8. There are 16 residues in the CDR3. Per germline, CDR1 LGHNA and CDR2 YNFKEQ.

This clone has just a few counts. The rearrangement uses TRBV12-3 or TRBV12-4 and TRBJ1-4; no firm D call. The CDR3 has 15 amino acids. V lost 2 bases to trimming and J lost 7 bases, with 14 bases between them. The CDR3 nucleotides read TGTGCCAGCAGTTTATCCGCGGTGTTGAGTGAAAAACTGTTTTTT. Translation gives CASSLSAVLSEKLFF.

This chain joins TRBV3-1 and TRBJ2-7, with TRBD2 identical over 12 bases. CDR1 and CDR2 from the germline V gene are LGHDT and YNNKEL (reference sequence). CDR3 length: 15 amino acids. J was trimmed by 3 bases and V by 1 base; bases with no gene match: 1. The CDR3 spells CASSQGLAGVYEQYF. The DNA for the CDR3 is TGTGCCAGCAGCCAAGGACTAGCGGGAGTCTACGAGCAGTACTTC.

This clone showed up many times. The gene calls are TRBV7-8 and TRBJ1-3; D ambiguous. Trimming took 4 bases from V and 0 from J, leaving 10 bases between them. This CDR3 is built from 15 residues. CDR1 and CDR2 from the germline V gene are SGHVS and FQNEAQ. The CDR3 here is CASSSQASSGNTIYF. DNA for the CDR3: TGTGCCAGCAGCTCCCAAGCCAGCTCTGGAAACACCATATATTTT.

The genes are TRBV2 and TRBJ2-7, with D unclear. Germline values: CDR1 SNHLY, CDR2 FYNNEI. This CDR3 has 11 amino acids. Trimming removed 6 bases at V and 6 bases at J, with 9 bases between. The CDR3 is CASRPYSEQYF. CDR3 sequence (DNA): TGTGCCAGCAGACCCTACAGCGAGCAGTACTTC.

There are many counts of this clone. The rearrangement joins TRBV20-1 to TRBJ2-1; 7 bases fit TRBD1. V was clipped by 1 base and J by 5 bases; unmatched bases: 17. This CDR3 has 18 residues. Germline V lookup: CDR1 DFQATT, CDR2 SNEGSKA (reference sequence). The CDR3 nucleotides are TGCAGTGCTAGAGGCTTTAGGAGCCCGACAGGGTTTCACAATGAGCAGTTCTTC. It is translated as CSARGFRSPTGFHNEQFF.

This chain connects TRBV6-1 to TRBJ1-5; 8 nucleotides align to TRBD1. CDR1 and CDR2 from the germline V gene are MNHNS and SASEGT. Trimming at V came to 4 bases and at J to 4 bases, leaving 3 bases not matched to a gene. The CDR3 spans 14 residues. This CDR3 is CASSGTGNNQPQHF. The CDR3 nucleotides are TGTGCCAGCAGTGGGACAGGGAATAATCAGCCCCAGCATTTT.

This clone counts as medium-sized. The chain uses TRBV2 and TRBJ2-7, with 9 nucleotides matching TRBD2. V lost 7 bases to trimming and J lost 5 bases; unmatched junction nucleotides: 3. There are 12 residues in the CDR3. Per the germline V gene, CDR1 is SNHLY and CDR2 is FYNNEI. The CDR3 DNA sequence: TGTGCCAGCATCAGACTAGCGGACGAGCAGTACTTC. Translated: CASIRLADEQYF.

The chain employs TRBV9 and TRBJ2-7; D may be TRBD2 (5 bases). Germline CDR1 SGDLS, CDR2 YYNGEE. Deletions cut 3 bases from V and 2 bases from J, with 18 bases between. The CDR3 runs to 16 residues. CDR3 region: CASSAVYGLGTYEQYF. The CDR3 bases are TGTGCCAGCAGCGCGGTGTACGGACTGGGTACCTACGAGCAGTACTTC.

In this sample, this clone is medium-sized. The chain recombines TRBV6-1 with TRBJ1-1, with 7 positions matching TRBD1. In germline, CDR1 is MNHNS, CDR2 SASEGT. This CDR3 is built from 16 residues. The V gene end was trimmed by 3 bases and the J gene end by 1 base; junction bases not matched to a gene: 8. The CDR3 nucleotides read TGTGCCAGCAGTGAGCGAAGGACAGGAGGGAACACTGAAGCTTTCTTT. It yields the protein CASSERRTGGNTEAFF.

This clone occurred many times. The chain has TRBV28 and TRBJ1-4, with D possibly TRBD1 on 6 matching bases. Trimming removed 2 bases at V and 4 bases at J, with 8 bases between. The CDR3 length is 14 residues. Germline V gene sequence: CDR1 MDHEN, CDR2 SYDVKM. The CDR3 sequence is CASSLDRFNEKLFF. The CDR3 DNA sequence: TGTGCCAGCAGTTTAGACAGGTTTAATGAAAAACTGTTTTTT.

Many counts were recorded for this clone. The chain uses TRBV5-8 and TRBJ1-5, with TRBD1 identical over 7 bases. Trimming removed 4 bases from V and 2 bases from J; junction bases left unmatched: 9. Germline assignment: CDR1 SGHTS and CDR2 YDEGEE. There are 16 residues in the CDR3. The CDR3 loop is CASSRKQGIGNQPQHF. Here the CDR3 DNA reads TGTGCCAGCAGCCGAAAACAGGGGATAGGCAATCAGCCCCAGCATTTT.

In this sample, this clone is medium-sized. The chain is built from TRBV10-1 and TRBJ2-5, with D perhaps matching TRBD1 (5 bases). From germline, CDR1 is WNHNN and CDR2 SYGVQD (reference sequence). V was cut by 0 bases and J by 5 bases, with 10 bases left in between. CDR3 length: 14 amino acids. The CDR3 nucleotides read TGCGCCAGCAGTGAGTCTAGGGGCATGGAGACCCAGTACTTC. Its protein is CASSESRGMETQYF.

There are a few counts of this clone. The chain combines TRBV6-1 with TRBJ2-7, with 8 nucleotides matching TRBD2. Germline CDR1 is MNHNS and CDR2 is SASEGT. The CDR3 contains 14 residues. J was trimmed by 5 bases and V by 8 bases; bases with no gene match: 11. The CDR3 loop is CASGVAGPAHEQYF. CDR3 DNA: TGTGCCAGCGGAGTAGCGGGACCCGCCCACGAGCAGTACTTC.

This clone was observed at least ten times. The genes are TRBV20-1 and TRBJ2-3; TRBD1 is a possible D gene (6 bases). Deletions cut 1 base from V and 0 bases from J, with 11 bases between. Per the germline V gene, CDR1 is DFQATT and CDR2 is SNEGSKA (reference sequence). The CDR3 runs to 15 residues. CDR3 region: CSARVQGSSTDTQYF. As DNA, the CDR3 is TGCAGTGCTAGAGTACAGGGTTCGAGCACAGATACGCAGTATTTT.

This clone was seen a few times. Other DNA sequences in this sample translate to the same CDR3. The chain carries TRBV20-1 and TRBJ1-1; D possibly corresponds to TRBD1 (6 bases). This CDR3 contains 15 residues. Trimming pared 0 bases from V and 9 bases from J, leaving 20 bases between. Germline CDR1 reads DFQATT; CDR2 reads SNEGSKA (reference sequence). CDR3 DNA sequence: TGCAGTGCTAGAGATCAGGGGAGGGAAGTCGGGAAAGCTTTCTTT. It encodes CSARDQGREVGKAFF.